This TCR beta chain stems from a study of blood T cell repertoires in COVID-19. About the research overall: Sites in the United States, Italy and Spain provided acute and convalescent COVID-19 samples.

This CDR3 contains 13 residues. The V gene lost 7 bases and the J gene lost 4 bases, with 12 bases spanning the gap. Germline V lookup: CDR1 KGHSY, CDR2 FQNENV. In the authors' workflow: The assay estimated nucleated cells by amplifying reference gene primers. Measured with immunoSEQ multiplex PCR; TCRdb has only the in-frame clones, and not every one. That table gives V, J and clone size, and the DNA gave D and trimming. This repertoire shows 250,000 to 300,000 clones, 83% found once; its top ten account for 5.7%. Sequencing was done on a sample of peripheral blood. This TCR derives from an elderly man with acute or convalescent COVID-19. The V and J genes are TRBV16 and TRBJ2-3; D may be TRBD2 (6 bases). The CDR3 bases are TGTGCCAGCATCAGATCGGGGGCAGATACGCAGTATTTT. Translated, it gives CASIRSGADTQYF.